This T cell receptor (beta chain) was identified in a study of regulatory T cells in long-lasting Graves disease. Regarding this clonotype: Its antigen is unknown.

According to the study, TCR beta libraries were built with iRepertoire HTBI primers and CDR3-region Arm-PCR. MiXCR was run by TCRdb on the multiplex PCR reads, yielding one entry per CDR3 protein. Of 360,000 or so distinct CDR3 sequences listed, approximately 25% were seen once; the top ten hold 25% to 30%. Time point noted: persistent/refractory GD, antithyroid drugs over 5 years with positive TRAb. With RNA extracted from PBMCs as input, the TCR library was made. Study outcomes and limitations: Persistent patients shared more public clonotypes (around 3,000) than new patients (approximately 970).

Here the sequenced sample was peripheral blood mononuclear cells (PBMCs), taken when the disease was refractory, from a patient treated with antithyroid drugs. The receptor's source is a woman aged 40 to 50 with Graves disease.

In DNA form, the CDR3 reads TGTGCCAGCAGGAGGACAGCGTTCTCCTACGAGCAGTACTTC. This encodes CASRRTAFSYEQYF. The chain recombines TRBV27 with TRBJ2-7; maybe TRBD1 (6 bases). Trimming removed 6 bases from V and 0 bases from J, with 12 bases in between. This CDR3 region has 14 residues. The germline V gene encodes CDR1 MNHEY and CDR2 SMNVEV (reference sequence).